Below, 17 T cell receptor beta chains from the same sample are listed, as sequenced in a study of CD8+CD57+ T cells in acquired aplastic anemia (dated by TCRdb to the late 2010s). Sequencing took place on an Illumina HiSeq 2000. Profiling of TCR beta VDJ combinations and CDR3 sequences used genomic DNA as the template. TCRdb reran the public reads through fastp at Q25 and MiXCR, keeping productive beta chains. Rows with one shared CDR3 protein collapse into an entry with the most common genes and DNA. This sample is represented by 200,000 to 250,000 distinct CDR3 sequences; about a third of them were singletons. Around 1.1% of the sample is in the top ten clones. Material for sequencing was sorted CD4+, CD8+, or CD8+CD57+ T cells (not recorded which) from PBMCs. The source of these receptors is a human donor in good health, serving as a control.

This clonotype has more than one count but fewer than ten. The chain combines TRBV28 with TRBJ1-4; no firm D call. The CDR3 extends over 12 amino acids. CDR1 and CDR2 from the germline V gene are MDHEN and SYDVKM. Trimming left V 5 bases short and J 8 bases short, with 9 bases between. The CDR3 loop is CASSRLDEKLFF. Here the CDR3 DNA reads TGTGCCAGCAGTAGGTTAGACGAAAAACTGTTTTTT.

Many counts were recorded for this clonotype. The gene calls are TRBV7-9 and TRBJ1-2, with D uncertain. The germline V gene encodes CDR1 SEHNR and CDR2 FQNEAQ (reference sequence). V was trimmed by 5 bases and J by 3 bases, leaving 13 bases between them. CDR3 size: 14 residues. The CDR3 DNA reads as TGTGCCAGCAGCCCGCCGGGCACTCACTATGGCTACACCTTC. It specifies CASSPPGTHYGYTF.

This clonotype was found many times. CDR3 protein: CASDRGFNYGYTF. CDR3 bases: TGTGCCAGTGACAGGGGATTTAACTATGGCTACACCTTC. The V gene is TRBV19, the J gene TRBJ1-2; the match to TRBD1 covers 8 bases. The CDR3 has 13 residues. Germline V lookup: CDR1 LNHDA, CDR2 SQIVND (reference sequence). The trim removed 8 bases at V and 1 base at J, leaving 3 bases unmatched.

In regard to this clonotype: Just one base apart from a much larger clone, this may be a read error. The CDR3 does not end in the conserved phenylalanine or tryptophan, so this is likely a read error. This rearrangement joins TRBV4-1 to TRBJ1-2, with a tentative D call TRBD1 (5 bases). With 4 bases removed from V and 2 bases from J, the gap between germline ends came to 17 bases. CDR3 size: 16 residues. CDR1 is MGHRA, CDR2 YSYEKL, per germline. This CDR3 is CASSRPGAVKNYGYTL. Here the CDR3 DNA reads TGCGCCAGCAGCCGACCTGGGGCAGTTAAAAACTATGGCTACACCCTC.

The chain recombines TRBV20-1 with TRBJ2-1, with D maybe TRBD2 (6 bases). Between the trimmed V and J ends, which lost 1 base and 4 bases, there was a span of 17 bases. CDR1 DFQATT and CDR2 SNEGSKA come from the germline V gene (reference sequence). The length of the CDR3 is 16 residues. CDR3 amino acids: CSARGASSGGYNEQFF. The CDR3 nucleotides are TGCAGTGCTAGAGGGGCATCTTCAGGAGGGTACAATGAGCAGTTCTTC.

V usage is TRBV15 and J usage is TRBJ1-2; possibly TRBD1 for D (5 bases). Trimming took off 3 bases at V and 6 bases at J, with 14 bases between the two ends. This CDR3 is built from 14 residues. Germline CDR1 reads LNHNV; CDR2 reads YYDKDF (reference sequence). Here the CDR3 DNA reads TGTGCCACCAGCAGCCCCTGGGGGGGAAATGGCTACACCTTC. It specifies CATSSPWGGNGYTF.

The V call is TRBV24-1, the J call TRBJ1-1, with D perhaps matching TRBD1 (5 bases). The CDR3 has 15 residues. The V gene's germline CDR1 is KGHDR and CDR2 SFDVKD. Trimming took off 6 bases at V and 7 bases at J, with 20 bases between the two ends. CDR3 protein: CATSLGRPGLSEAFF. The CDR3 bases are TGTGCCACCAGTTTGGGACGCCCGGGGCTAAGTGAAGCTTTCTTT.

This clonotype was counted only a few times. A clone one base away is much larger, so this may be a read error. This chain joins TRBV2 and TRBJ2-1; 11 bases fit TRBD2. The CDR3 totals 14 residues. V was pared by 7 bases and J by 12 bases, with 11 bases of the junction left unmatched. Germline V lookup: CDR1 SNHLY, CDR2 FYNNEI. CDR3 sequence reads: CASMTSGTLQRQFF. The CDR3 DNA sequence: TGTGCCAGCATGACTAGCGGGACTCTACAGAGGCAGTTCTTC. Full variable domain (remainder filled in from reference TRBV2 and TRBJ2-1): EPEVTQTPSHQVTQMGQEVILRCVPISNHLYFYWYRQILGQKVEFLVSFYNNEISEKSEIFDDQFSVERPDGSNFTLKIRSTKLEDSAMYFCASMTSGTLQRQFFGPGTRLTVL.

This clonotype was seen many times. This chain joins TRBV9 and TRBJ2-3; 7 bases line up with TRBD1. The CDR3 sequence is 14 residues long. Germline V gene lookup returns CDR1 SGDLS and CDR2 YYNGEE. V dropped 3 bases and J dropped 6; count of bases not matched to a gene: 7. CDR3 in amino acids: CASSDRNRGDTQYF. In nucleotides, the CDR3 is TGTGCCAGCAGCGACCGAAACAGGGGTGATACGCAGTATTTT. Combining the CDR3 with reference TRBV9 and TRBJ2-3 gives the whole variable domain DSGVTQTPKHLITATGQRVTLRCSPRSGDLSVYWYQQSLDQGLQFLIQYYNGEERAKGNILERFSAQQFPDLHSELNLSSLELGDSALYFCASSDRNRGDTQYFGPGTRLTVL.

This clonotype was picked up many times. The rearrangement uses TRBV4-2 and TRBJ2-5; 10 bases align to TRBD2. Trimming cost V 3 bases and J 1 base; bases outside gene matches: 5. CDR1 and CDR2 (germline): LGHNA, YNFKEQ. The CDR3 length is 16 residues. CDR3 amino acids: CASSQSSSGGQETQYF. The CDR3 coding sequence is TGTGCCAGCAGCCAGTCCTCTAGCGGGGGCCAAGAGACCCAGTACTTC.

The rearrangement joins TRBV2 to TRBJ1-5, with TRBD1 as a possible D gene (5 bases). The CDR3 has 15 residues. CDR1 is SNHLY and CDR2 is FYNNEI in the germline V gene. V shed 7 bases and J shed 2 bases, with 15 bases lying between them. CDR3: CASTVSGPGNQPQHF. As DNA, the CDR3 is TGTGCCAGCACCGTGTCGGGGCCTGGCAATCAGCCCCAGCATTTT.

Here the CDR3 reads CSGRTSGRGVNEQFF. CDR3 nucleotide sequence: TGCAGCGGAAGGACTAGCGGGAGGGGGGTGAATGAGCAGTTCTTC. This chain links TRBV29-1 with TRBJ2-1; TRBD2 matches at 15 bases. The trim removed 7 bases at V and 7 bases at J, leaving 8 bases unmatched. The CDR3 loop spans 15 amino acids. Germline CDR1 is SQVTM and CDR2 is ANQGSEA.

This clonotype was seen at least ten times. The rearrangement links TRBV20-1 to TRBJ1-2; D unclear. V lost 3 bases, J lost 6 bases, and 8 bases lay in between. Germline V gene sequence: CDR1 DFQATT, CDR2 SNEGSKA (reference sequence). The CDR3 length is 11 residues. CDR3 in DNA: TGCAGTGCTAGTTTTTGGGATGGCTACACCTTC. This encodes CSASFWDGYTF.

This clonotype was detected ten times or more. The rearrangement links TRBV24-1 to TRBJ2-5; a weak D match, TRBD2 (6 bases). CDR1 is KGHDR and CDR2 is SFDVKD in the germline V gene. The CDR3 covers 15 residues. The V end lost 1 base, the J end lost 4 bases, and 12 bases lay between the germline ends. The chain's CDR3 is CATSDFTLAGETQYF. The DNA for the CDR3 is TGTGCCACCAGTGATTTTACACTAGCCGGAGAGACCCAGTACTTC.

This clonotype was found a few times. The CDR3 end shows no conserved phenylalanine or tryptophan, and so a read error is likely. The V and J genes are TRBV7-8 and TRBJ1-2; the D gene is possibly TRBD1 (6 bases). V shed 6 bases and J shed 2 bases, with 13 bases lying between them. CDR1 is SGHVS and CDR2 is FQNEAQ in the germline V gene. The CDR3 runs to 14 residues. CDR3 sequence reads: CASSNYQGNYGYTS. In DNA form, the CDR3 reads TGTGCCAGCAGTAATTACCAGGGGAACTATGGCTACACCTCC.

There are many counts of this clonotype. V usage is TRBV4-1 and J usage is TRBJ1-6; D is ambiguous. Germline V gene lookup returns CDR1 MGHRA and CDR2 YSYEKL. This CDR3 comprises 14 residues. V lost 2 bases and J 6 bases, leaving 8 bases between the germline ends. This chain's CDR3 is CASSQSPVNSPLHF. As DNA, the CDR3 is TGCGCCAGCAGCCAATCTCCAGTTAATTCACCCCTCCACTTT.

This clonotype was seen a few times. V gene TRBV9 combines with J gene TRBJ1-2, with 11 positions matching TRBD1. With 7 bases clipped from V and 6 bases from J, the junction kept 14 bases outside the gene matches. CDR3 length: 16 residues. CDR1 is SGDLS, CDR2 YYNGEE, per germline. CDR3 nucleotides: TGTGCCAGCTCACTGTTCGGACAGGGGGCTTCTGATGGCTACACCTTC. Protein: CASSLFGQGASDGYTF. The full variable domain, completed using reference TRBV9 and TRBJ1-2, is DSGVTQTPKHLITATGQRVTLRCSPRSGDLSVYWYQQSLDQGLQFLIQYYNGEERAKGNILERFSAQQFPDLHSELNLSSLELGDSALYFCASSLFGQGASDGYTFGSGTRLTVV.